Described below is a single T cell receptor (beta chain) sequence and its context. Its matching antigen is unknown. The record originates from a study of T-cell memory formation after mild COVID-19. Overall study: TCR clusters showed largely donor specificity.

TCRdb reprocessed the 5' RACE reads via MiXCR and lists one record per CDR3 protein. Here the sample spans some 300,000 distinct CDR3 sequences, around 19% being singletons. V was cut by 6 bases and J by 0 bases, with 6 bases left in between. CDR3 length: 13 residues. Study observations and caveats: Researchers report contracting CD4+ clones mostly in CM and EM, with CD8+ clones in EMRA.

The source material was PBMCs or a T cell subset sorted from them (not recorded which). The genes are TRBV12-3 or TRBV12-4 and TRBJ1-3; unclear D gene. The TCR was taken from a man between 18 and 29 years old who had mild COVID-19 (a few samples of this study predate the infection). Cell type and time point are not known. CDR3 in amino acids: CASRWLSGNTIYF. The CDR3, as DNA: TGTGCCAGCAGGTGGCTCTCTGGAAACACCATATATTTT.